The 29 T cell receptor beta chains given below trace back to one sample, sequenced in a study of shared clonotypes between healthy human individuals (dated by TCRdb to the early 2020s). Library preparation used the immunoSEQ multiplex PCR assay. Sourced from immuneACCESS, this table was stored by TCRdb with only in-frame sequences that have V and J called. A share of the clones is absent; for the studies checked, an unresolved V gene accounts for under half, and the remainder has no known explanation. Counted in this sample were some 740,000 clones; around 92% of them appeared once. The ten most abundant clones make up around 24% of the sample. CD8 naive samples were CD45RO-negative cells positively selected for CCR7, giving a CD45RA+CCR7+ population that excluded TemRA cells. Input material: naive CD8+ T cells sorted from blood. This specimen's cell subset or site label, per the study, means: CD45RA+CCR7+. These receptors were collected from a man between 25 and 39 years old in good health.

The chain employs TRBV4-3 and TRBJ2-3; D not resolved. Germline V gene lookup returns CDR1 LGHNA and CDR2 YSLEER. This CDR3 region has 14 residues. V was pared by 0 bases and J by 2 bases, with 6 bases between. CDR3 amino acids: CASSQELNTDTQYF. Here the CDR3 DNA reads TGCGCCAGCAGCCAAGAACTGAACACAGATACGCAGTATTTT.

The CDR3 spells CASSVGSQISYEQYF. CDR3 DNA sequence: TGTGCCAGCAGCGTAGGAAGTCAGATCTCCTACGAGCAGTACTTC. The V call is TRBV9, the J call TRBJ2-7; D is ambiguous. The CDR3 covers 15 residues. The germline V gene has CDR1 SGDLS and CDR2 YYNGEE. V was pared by 0 bases and J by 0 bases, with 10 bases between.

The V gene is TRBV18, the J gene TRBJ2-7, with D uncertain. Germline CDR1 and CDR2: KGHSH and LQKENI. The length of the CDR3 is 12 residues. V lost 0 bases to trimming and J lost 5 bases, with 5 bases between them. CDR3 sequence: CASSPPGNEQYF. Here the CDR3 DNA reads TGTGCCAGCTCACCACCGGGCAACGAGCAGTACTTC.

The chain recombines TRBV28 with TRBJ2-7, with unresolved D. Germline CDR1 is MDHEN and CDR2 is SYDVKM. The ends were cut back, 5 bases at V and 3 bases at J, with 8 bases in the middle. The CDR3 is made up of 12 amino acids. The CDR3 DNA reads as TGTGCCAGCAGTCCGGTCAACTACGAGCAGTACTTC. The encoded protein is CASSPVNYEQYF.

This rearrangement joins TRBV5-5 to TRBJ2-7, with 10 nucleotides matching TRBD1. The germline CDR1 and CDR2 sequences are SGHKS and YYEKEE (reference sequence). The CDR3 consists of 17 residues. Trimming removed 4 bases from V and 1 base from J; junction bases left unmatched: 11. CDR3 in amino acids: CASSRVRWDRGSYEQYF. The CDR3 DNA reads TGTGCCAGCAGCCGCGTTAGGTGGGACAGGGGTTCCTACGAGCAGTACTTC.

V gene TRBV27 combines with J gene TRBJ2-7; D unclear. The germline V gene has CDR1 MNHEY and CDR2 SMNVEV (reference sequence). Trimming removed 2 bases from V and 3 bases from J, with 8 bases in between. The CDR3 is 13 residues long. CDR3 nucleotides: TGTGCCAGCAGTTTAACAGTGGACTACGAGCAGTACTTC. It encodes CASSLTVDYEQYF.

The chain employs TRBV6-5 and TRBJ1-1; D is uncertain. Trimming removed 0 bases at V and 2 bases at J, with 10 bases between. Germline V gene lookup returns CDR1 MNHEY and CDR2 SVGAGI. The CDR3 consists of 15 residues. The CDR3 DNA reads TGTGCCAGCAGTTACTCTTACAGAACCAACACTGAAGCTTTCTTT. Protein sequence: CASSYSYRTNTEAFF.

The chain carries TRBV14 and TRBJ1-1; D is unclear. V shed 1 base and J shed 6 bases, with 12 bases lying between them. The length of the CDR3 is 14 residues. Germline-derived CDR1 and CDR2 are SGHDN and FVKESK. CDR3 protein: CASSQVDPGAEAFF. The CDR3, as DNA: TGTGCCAGCAGCCAAGTGGACCCCGGGGCTGAAGCTTTCTTT.

About this clone: The sample carries other DNA sequences with the same CDR3. The chain links TRBV7-9 to TRBJ2-7; perhaps TRBD2 as D (5 bases). The CDR3 covers 12 residues. Germline V gene lookup returns CDR1 SEHNR and CDR2 FQNEAQ (reference sequence). Trimming cost V 5 bases and J 5 bases, with 10 bases left between them. The CDR3 sequence: CASSPRGHEQYF. The CDR3 nucleotides are TGTGCCAGCAGCCCCCGGGGTCACGAGCAGTACTTC.

This rearrangement joins TRBV28 to TRBJ1-4, with D perhaps TRBD1 (5 bases). Germline values: CDR1 MDHEN, CDR2 SYDVKM. Trimming shortened V by 7 bases and J by 6 bases, and 6 bases separated the two germline ends. This CDR3 is built from 11 residues. The CDR3, as DNA: TGTGCCAGCACCAGGGATGAAAAACTGTTTTTT. Residues: CASTRDEKLFF.

CDR3 nucleotide sequence: TGTGCCAGCAGTTTAAACGGACTGAGTGCGAACACCGGGGAGCTGTTTTTT. Translated, it gives CASSLNGLSANTGELFF. This chain links TRBV27 with TRBJ2-2; the D gene is possibly TRBD2 (5 bases). Deletions cut 2 bases from V and 0 bases from J, with 13 bases between. This CDR3 comprises 17 residues. Germline CDR1 MNHEY, CDR2 SMNVEV (reference sequence).

Regarding this clone: This same CDR3 is encoded by further DNA sequences in the sample. The gene calls are TRBV27 and TRBJ2-7, with TRBD1 matching over 10 bases. Germline loops: CDR1 MNHEY, CDR2 SMNVEV (reference sequence). This CDR3 is built from 14 residues. Losses at the gene ends were 6 bases for V and 2 bases for J; bases not matched to a gene: 4. The CDR3 loop reads CASSTGTGAYEQYF. The CDR3 region has the DNA TGTGCCAGCAGCACAGGGACAGGGGCCTACGAGCAGTACTTC.

Comments on this clone: Other DNA variants within this sample encode the same CDR3. V usage is TRBV11-2 and J usage is TRBJ2-1; D gene unclear. CDR1 and CDR2 (germline): SGHAT, FQNNGV. The CDR3 has 12 residues. Trimming removed 1 base at V and 2 bases at J, with 0 bases between. CDR3 DNA sequence: TGTGCCAGCAGCTTAGCCTACAATGAGCAGTTCTTC. This translates into CASSLAYNEQFF.

The chain links TRBV11-3 to TRBJ2-5, with 7 bases fitting TRBD1. V dropped 4 bases and J dropped 5; count of bases not matched to a gene: 10. The CDR3 runs to 15 residues. In germline, CDR1 is SGHNT, CDR2 YENEEA. The CDR3 loop reads CASSSRQGQTETQYF. The CDR3 DNA follows: TGTGCCAGCAGCTCCCGACAGGGACAGACGGAGACCCAGTACTTC. The full variable domain, completed using reference TRBV11-3 and TRBJ2-5, is EAGVVQSPRYKIIEKKQPVAFWCNPISGHNTLYWYLQNLGQGPELLIRYENEEAVDDSQLPKDRFSAERLKGVDSTLKIQPAELGDSAVYLCASSSRQGQTETQYFGPGTRLLVL.

J is TRBJ2-2 and V is TRBV27, with TRBD1 as a possible D gene (6 bases). Trimming shortened V by 5 bases and J by 6 bases, and 22 bases separated the two germline ends. The CDR3 is 17 residues long. The germline V gene has CDR1 MNHEY and CDR2 SMNVEV (reference sequence). The CDR3 coding sequence is TGTGCCAGCAGTCCACCCCGAGGGGGTAAAGTTCCCGGGGAGCTGTTTTTT. Amino acid sequence: CASSPPRGGKVPGELFF.

The J gene is TRBJ2-7, the V gene TRBV29-1; the D gene is possibly TRBD2 (6 bases). Trimming removed 8 bases from V and 0 bases from J, with 20 bases in between. CDR3 length equals 15 residues. Germline V gene lookup returns CDR1 SQVTM and CDR2 ANQGSEA. This CDR3 reads CSPPGTRESSYEQYF. CDR3 nucleotides: TGCAGCCCCCCGGGCACCCGGGAGAGCTCCTACGAGCAGTACTTC.

V usage is TRBV5-6 and J usage is TRBJ1-4; D possibly corresponds to TRBD1 (6 bases). Germline V gene lookup returns CDR1 SGHDT and CDR2 YYEEEE. This CDR3 has 15 residues. V was pared by 0 bases and J by 8 bases, with 14 bases between. The CDR3 protein is CASSLVWDIGEKLFF. CDR3 nucleotide sequence: TGTGCCAGCAGCTTGGTCTGGGACATCGGGGAAAAACTGTTTTTT.

The chain couples TRBV29-1 to TRBJ2-2; TRBD1 is a possible D gene (5 bases). The germline V gene has CDR1 SQVTM and CDR2 ANQGSEA. The ends were cut back, 3 bases at V and 5 bases at J, with 10 bases in the middle. CDR3 size: 13 residues. CDR3 region: CSVDQGLTGELFF. DNA of the CDR3: TGCAGCGTTGACCAGGGATTGACCGGGGAGCTGTTTTTT.

This clone was seen once. V is TRBV10-2 and J is TRBJ2-3; D is perhaps TRBD2 (7 bases). The germline CDR1 and CDR2 sequences are WSHSY and SAAADI. Trimming shortened V by 1 base and J by 5 bases, and 16 bases separated the two germline ends. This CDR3 comprises 16 residues. DNA of the CDR3: TGCGCCAGCAGTGAGTGGGTGGGGAGGGGGGAAGATACGCAGTATTTT. Translating it yields CASSEWVGRGEDTQYF.

The chain links TRBV5-1 to TRBJ1-1; D is possibly TRBD1 (6 bases). The CDR3 has 15 residues. CDR1 and CDR2 from the germline V gene are SGHRS and YFSETQ. The ends were cut back, 3 bases at V and 0 bases at J, with 12 bases in the middle. The CDR3 protein is CASSSPDRLNTEAFF. The CDR3 DNA sequence: TGCGCCAGCAGCTCCCCCGACAGGCTGAACACTGAAGCTTTCTTT.

This sequence joins TRBV10-2 and TRBJ2-7; the match to TRBD2 covers 8 bases. Germline lookup yields CDR1 WSHSY and CDR2 SAAADI. This CDR3 is built from 13 residues. J gave up 2 bases and V 8 bases, and 5 bases lay outside the gene matches. The CDR3 nucleotides are TGCGCCAGCGGGGCGGGAGGAACCTACGAGCAGTACTTC. Its translation is CASGAGGTYEQYF.

This clone appeared once. The J gene is TRBJ2-1, the V gene TRBV27; no definite D call. V was clipped by 8 bases and J by 5 bases, with 7 bases between them. In germline, CDR1 is MNHEY, CDR2 SMNVEV (reference sequence). The CDR3 runs 11 residues. As DNA, the CDR3 is TGTGCCAGCGGAGACAACAATGAGCAGTTCTTC. Translated: CASGDNNEQFF.

Comment on this clone: Sequence at one end of the junction differs from germline and may be a read error. This chain joins TRBV7-9 and TRBJ1-1; D call uncertain. The CDR3 sequence is 12 residues long. Looked up from germline, CDR1 is SEHNR and CDR2 is FQNEAQ (reference sequence). CDR3 nucleotides: TGTGCCAGCAGCCGGGTGAACGCTGAAGCTTTCTTT. As protein: CASSRVNAEAFF.

The chain links TRBV6-5 to TRBJ2-2; a possible D gene is TRBD1 (5 bases). Trimming pared 0 bases from V and 6 bases from J, leaving 14 bases between. Germline V lookup: CDR1 MNHEY, CDR2 SVGAGI. This CDR3 has 16 amino acids. CDR3 sequence: CASSYSGPGIAGELFF. CDR3 DNA: TGTGCCAGCAGTTACTCTGGGCCAGGGATCGCCGGGGAGCTGTTTTTT.

This clone was detected once. V gene TRBV10-3 combines with J gene TRBJ1-4; 8 nucleotides agree with TRBD1. The CDR3 is 13 amino acids. With V trimmed by 11 bases and J by 8 bases, 10 bases remained unmatched. Germline V lookup: CDR1 ENHRY, CDR2 SYGVKD. CDR3 DNA: TGTGCCGCAAAGACAGGGGCCGACGAAAAACTGTTTTTT. Its protein is CAAKTGADEKLFF.

The chain carries TRBV9 and TRBJ1-2, with TRBD1 matching 8 bases. The CDR3 totals 14 residues. V lost 0 bases and J lost 6; bases outside the gene matches: 4. Germline CDR1 is SGDLS and CDR2 is YYNGEE. The CDR3 is CASSVADRVDGYTF. CDR3 coding DNA: TGTGCCAGCAGCGTAGCGGACAGGGTAGATGGCTACACCTTC. Looking up the rest from reference TRBV9 and TRBJ1-2 gives the full variable domain: DSGVTQTPKHLITATGQRVTLRCSPRSGDLSVYWYQQSLDQGLQFLIQYYNGEERAKGNILERFSAQQFPDLHSELNLSSLELGDSALYFCASSVADRVDGYTFGSGTRLTVV.

The chain uses TRBV6-1 and TRBJ2-2; D not certain. Germline CDR1 MNHNS, CDR2 SASEGT. CDR3 length equals 16 residues. V lost 4 bases to trimming and J lost 0 bases, with 12 bases between them. The CDR3 reads CASSVTAFANTGELFF. In DNA, the CDR3 is TGTGCCAGCAGTGTCACAGCCTTCGCGAACACCGGGGAGCTGTTTTTT.

The chain couples TRBV23-1 to TRBJ2-4; a possible D gene is TRBD2 (5 bases). TRBV23-1 is treated as an ORF (open reading frame) with a function not yet certain. V lost 5 bases to trimming and J lost 7 bases, with 18 bases between them. The CDR3 is 15 amino acids. The CDR3 bases are TGCGCCAGCAGTTGGGAGTGGGTGGGAAACAACATTCAGTACTTC. Protein product: CASSWEWVGNNIQYF.

V and J are TRBV2 and TRBJ2-7, with D maybe TRBD1 (6 bases). V was trimmed by 6 bases and J by 3 bases, leaving 15 bases between them. The CDR3 runs 14 residues. Per germline, CDR1 SNHLY and CDR2 FYNNEI. The CDR3 DNA reads TGTGCCAGCAGAACCCAGGGGACCGACTACGAGCAGTACTTC. It is translated as CASRTQGTDYEQYF. The entire variable domain, with the rest obtained from reference TRBV2 and TRBJ2-7, is as follows: EPEVTQTPSHQVTQMGQEVILRCVPISNHLYFYWYRQILGQKVEFLVSFYNNEISEKSEIFDDQFSVERPDGSNFTLKIRSTKLEDSAMYFCASRTQGTDYEQYFGPGTRLTVT.